One sample yielded the 22 T cell receptor beta chains listed below, sequenced in a study of blood T cell repertoires in COVID-19. Method: immunoSEQ multiplex PCR; TCRdb's copy keeps in-frame clones and lacks some. The sample has roughly 200,000 clones, 80% to 85% seen once; the top ten hold approximately 18%. Sequenced sample: peripheral blood. These receptor sequences come from a woman at least 80 years old with active or convalescent COVID-19.

The J gene is TRBJ2-1, the V gene TRBV5-1; 9 positions match TRBD1. J gave up 1 base and V 0 bases, and 5 bases lay outside the gene matches. CDR3 length: 17 amino acids. Per germline, CDR1 SGHRS and CDR2 YFSETQ. CDR3 sequence reads: CASSLAGGQGSYNEQFF. DNA for the CDR3: TGCGCCAGCAGCTTGGCCGGGGGACAGGGATCCTACAATGAGCAGTTCTTC.

The chain couples TRBV7-9 to TRBJ2-1; 9 bases agree with TRBD1. Germline trimming cut 3 bases from V and 7 bases from J; bases unmatched to any gene: 13. Germline CDR1 and CDR2: SEHNR and FQNEAQ (reference sequence). This CDR3 comprises 17 residues. The CDR3 DNA sequence: TGTGCCAGCAGCTTCCTGTGGGGACAGGGATCTTCAAATGAGCAGTTCTTC. Its translation is CASSFLWGQGSSNEQFF.

The chain is built from TRBV30 and TRBJ1-2; D perhaps matches TRBD1 (5 bases). V lost 3 bases to trimming and J lost 5 bases, with 16 bases between them. In germline, CDR1 is GTSNPN, CDR2 SVGIG (reference sequence). CDR3 size: 14 residues. CDR3 loop: CAWSPRGRGYGYTF. The CDR3 bases are TGTGCCTGGAGCCCAAGGGGACGGGGGTATGGCTACACCTTC.

This clone was seen only a few times. The CDR3 spells CASSGPGVGANVLTF. For the CDR3, the DNA is TGTGCCAGCAGCGGCCCAGGGGTCGGGGCCAACGTCCTGACTTTC. This chain joins TRBV3-1 (or the pseudogene TRBV3-2) and TRBJ2-6; TRBD1 is a possible D gene (6 bases). The ends were cut back, 5 bases at V and 4 bases at J, with 12 bases in the middle. The CDR3 sequence is 15 residues long. CDR1 is LGHDT and CDR2 is YNNKEL in the germline V gene (reference sequence).

V and J are TRBV9 and TRBJ2-3; D perhaps matches TRBD1 (5 bases). Germline CDR1 reads SGDLS; CDR2 reads YYNGEE. The CDR3 length is 15 residues. Trimming stripped 3 bases from V and 0 bases from J, with 11 bases between. For the CDR3, the DNA is TGTGCCAGCAGCGCCCAGGGTACTAGCACAGATACGCAGTATTTT. Protein sequence: CASSAQGTSTDTQYF.

The V call is TRBV5-4, the J call TRBJ2-7, with D tentatively TRBD1 (5 bases). Germline V gene lookup returns CDR1 SGHNT and CDR2 YYREEE (reference sequence). The CDR3 sequence is 14 residues long. V was pared by 2 bases and J by 4 bases, with 13 bases between. The CDR3 protein is CASSLEGARYEQYF. The CDR3 DNA follows: TGTGCCAGCAGCTTAGAAGGGGCGAGGTACGAGCAGTACTTC. Complete variable domain (other parts from reference TRBV5-4 and TRBJ2-7): ETGVTQSPTHLIKTRGQQVTLRCSSQSGHNTVSWYQQALGQGPQFIFQYYREEENGRGNFPPRFSGLQFPNYSSELNVNALELDDSALYLCASSLEGARYEQYFGPGTRLTVT.

The V and J genes are TRBV7-2 and TRBJ1-2, with D possibly matching TRBD1 (6 bases). Germline V gene sequence: CDR1 SGHTA, CDR2 FQGNSA. V was pared by 6 bases and J by 8 bases, with 22 bases between. CDR3 length equals 15 residues. CDR3 in DNA: TGTGCCAGCAGGGAACTTGAGTACAGGGTTGGGGGCTACACCTTC. Protein sequence: CASRELEYRVGGYTF.

As DNA, the CDR3 is TGTGCCAGCAGCTTTTCAGCAGGGCCCGCCAGCGATGAGCAGTTCTTC. Its protein product is CASSFSAGPASDEQFF. The rearrangement joins TRBV7-9 to TRBJ2-1; TRBD1 might be the D (5 bases). The CDR3 consists of 16 residues. The germline gives CDR1 SEHNR, CDR2 FQNEAQ (reference sequence). V lost 3 bases and J lost 8, with 20 bases in between.

This clone was seen more than once but under ten times. CDR3 loop: CASSSRRTGYTYEQYF. In nucleotides, the CDR3 is TGTGCCAGCAGTTCCCGAAGGACAGGTTATACCTACGAGCAGTACTTC. The chain combines TRBV28 with TRBJ2-7, with TRBD1 identical over 7 bases. V dropped 4 bases and J dropped 2; count of bases not matched to a gene: 11. CDR1 and CDR2 (germline): MDHEN, SYDVKM. The CDR3 covers 16 residues.

The V call is TRBV6-5, the J call TRBJ1-2, with 7 bases fitting TRBD1. Unmatched junction bases numbered 9, after V lost 6 bases and J lost 5 bases. Germline CDR1 is MNHEY and CDR2 is SVGAGI. This CDR3 is built from 14 residues. The CDR3 coding sequence is TGTGCCAGCAGGCTCCGGGACAGACGATATGGCTACACCTTC. Encoded protein: CASRLRDRRYGYTF.

The chain combines TRBV5-1 with TRBJ1-4; tentatively, D is TRBD1 (5 bases). Germline values: CDR1 SGHRS, CDR2 YFSETQ. The CDR3 runs to 14 residues. V lost 1 base and J 6 bases, leaving 10 bases between the germline ends. CDR3 in DNA: TGCGCCAGCAGCTTGCAGGGAATAGATGAAAAACTGTTTTTT. Amino acids: CASSLQGIDEKLFF. The variable domain in full, completed from reference TRBV5-1 and TRBJ1-4, reads KAGVTQTPRYLIKTRGQQVTLSCSPISGHRSVSWYQQTPGQGLQFLFEYFSETQRNKGNFPGRFSGRQFSNSRSEMNVSTLELGDSALYLCASSLQGIDEKLFFGSGTQLSVL.

The chain uses TRBV27 and TRBJ2-7; no reliable D call. Germline V gene data show CDR1 as MNHEY and CDR2 as SMNVEV (reference sequence). The CDR3 contains 13 residues. Trimming left V 5 bases short and J 2 bases short, with 10 bases between. The CDR3 sequence: CASSPMRAYEQYF. CDR3 nucleotide sequence: TGTGCCAGCAGTCCCATGCGAGCCTACGAGCAGTACTTC.

Comments on this clone: One end of the junction does not line up with germline, which may come from a read error. This chain uses TRBV3-1 (or the pseudogene TRBV3-2) with TRBJ2-1, with 14 nucleotides matching TRBD2. Germline CDR1 reads LGHDT; CDR2 reads YNNKEL (reference sequence). The CDR3 length is 16 residues. The CDR3 spells CASTQRTSGGYNEQFF. For the CDR3, the DNA is TGTGCCAGCACCCAAAGGACTAGCGGGGGGTACAATGAGCAGTTCTTC.

About this clone: At the DNA level, this CDR3 is encoded by other sequences in the same sample as well. V and J are TRBV4-1 and TRBJ2-7; TRBD2 aligns across 8 bases. Germline loops: CDR1 MGHRA, CDR2 YSYEKL. CDR3 size: 16 residues. V trimming: 0 bases; J trimming: 1 base; junction bases outside the gene matches: 5. DNA of the CDR3: TGCGCCAGCAGCCAAGATATTAGCGGGACATCCTACGAGCAGTACTTC. This sequence encodes CASSQDISGTSYEQYF.

Regarding this clone: At the DNA level, this CDR3 is encoded by other sequences in the same sample as well. The chain joins TRBV5-4 to TRBJ2-3; 7 bases align to TRBD2. Germline loops: CDR1 SGHNT, CDR2 YYREEE (reference sequence). There are 15 residues in the CDR3. With 1 base clipped from V and 2 bases from J, the junction kept 4 bases outside the gene matches. The CDR3 loop reads CASSLSSGPTDTQYF. The CDR3 nucleotides are TGTGCCAGCAGCTTGTCTAGCGGACCCACAGATACGCAGTATTTT.

The V gene is TRBV10-1, the J gene TRBJ1-3; 9 bases map to TRBD1. Germline lookup yields CDR1 WNHNN and CDR2 SYGVQD (reference sequence). The CDR3 contains 14 residues. Trimming cost V 4 bases and J 2 bases; bases outside gene matches: 0. CDR3 residues: CASSGTGAGNTIYF. In DNA, the CDR3 is TGCGCCAGCAGTGGGACAGGGGCTGGAAACACCATATATTTT.

This clone was seen just once. The DNA for the CDR3 is TGTGCCGGGGATGGGGGACTAGCGGGTCTCAATGAGCAGTTCTTC. This codes for CAGDGGLAGLNEQFF. The chain links TRBV2 to TRBJ2-1; TRBD2 matches 12 bases. Germline CDR1 reads SNHLY; CDR2 reads FYNNEI. The CDR3 contains 15 residues. J gave up 6 bases and V 11 bases, and 11 bases lay outside the gene matches.

V and J are TRBV2 and TRBJ1-6, with D possibly TRBD1 on 6 matching bases. The V gene lost 2 bases and the J gene lost 13 bases, with 9 bases spanning the gap. CDR3 size: 12 residues. Looked up from germline, CDR1 is SNHLY and CDR2 is FYNNEI. Written as DNA, the CDR3 is TGTGCCAGCAGTGAATACAGGGTCCCCCTCCACTTT. Translating gives CASSEYRVPLHF.

Worth noting for this clone: Only one base separates this from a far larger clonotype, so it likely reflects a read error. The J gene is TRBJ2-7, the V gene TRBV6-4; TRBD1 agrees at 7 bases. Per germline, CDR1 MRHNA and CDR2 SNTAGT. Trimming at V came to 6 bases and at J to 2 bases, leaving 7 bases not matched to a gene. The CDR3 length is 14 residues. CDR3 sequence (DNA): TGTGCCAGCAGCCCCCGGGACAGACCCTACGAGCAGTACTTC. Its translation is CASSPRDRPYEQYF.

V usage is TRBV5-4 and J usage is TRBJ2-5, with 12 bases identical to TRBD2. The germline V gene encodes CDR1 SGHNT and CDR2 YYREEE (reference sequence). CDR3 length: 18 amino acids. V gave up 5 bases and J gave up 7 bases; unmatched junction bases: 18. The CDR3 region has the DNA TGTGCCAGCAGAGGGACGGAAGGGACTAGCGGGCCCACGGGGACCCAGTACTTC. Translated, it gives CASRGTEGTSGPTGTQYF.

The table lists this clone with a few counts. The sample contains more than one DNA sequence encoding this CDR3. CDR3 sequence reads: CASSPRVTGELFF. CDR3 DNA: TGTGCCAGCAGCCCCCGGGTCACCGGGGAGCTGTTTTTT. This chain connects TRBV9 to TRBJ2-2, with D hard to call. Germline V gene sequence: CDR1 SGDLS, CDR2 YYNGEE. CDR3 size: 13 residues. Between the trimmed V and J ends, which lost 4 bases and 4 bases, there was a span of 8 bases.

The chain is built from TRBV7-2 and TRBJ1-5; D ambiguous. Germline values: CDR1 SGHTA, CDR2 FQGNSA. The CDR3 has 13 residues. Deletions cut 4 bases from V and 0 bases from J, with 4 bases between. DNA of the CDR3: TGTGCCAGCAGCTACGGTAGCAATCAGCCCCAGCATTTT. Its translation is CASSYGSNQPQHF.